The 25 T cell receptor beta chains listed next were all sequenced from one sample in a study of cytotoxic CD8 clonotypes in ibrutinib-treated CLL. The protocol was immunoSEQ multiplex PCR, while the TCRdb copy is restricted to in-frame clones and leaves out a portion. Counted here are tens of thousands of clones, approximately 68% occurring once; the ten biggest clones make up approximately 30%. Sequencing used PBMCs, obtained after 24 months of ibrutinib treatment. The receptors originated from a human donor with chronic lymphocytic leukemia.

The chain links TRBV14 to TRBJ2-3, with D perhaps matching TRBD2 (5 bases). V lost 2 bases to trimming and J lost 2 bases, with 11 bases between them. Germline V gene sequence: CDR1 SGHDN, CDR2 FVKESK. The CDR3 has 15 residues. Here the CDR3 DNA reads TGTGCCAGCAGCCAAAGGACCGGGGTCACAGATACGCAGTATTTT. Translating it yields CASSQRTGVTDTQYF.

The chain links TRBV25-1 to TRBJ1-1; D is ambiguous. The germline CDR1 and CDR2 sequences are MGHDK and SYGVNS. Trimming removed 5 bases at V and 0 bases at J, with 7 bases between. The length of the CDR3 is 13 residues. CDR3 nucleotides: TGTGCCAGCAGTTTGGAGTTGAACACTGAAGCTTTCTTT. Translated, it gives CASSLELNTEAFF.

DNA of the CDR3: TGTGCCAGCAGCCCCCTCGGGGCCGGCACAGATACGCAGTATTTT. This encodes CASSPLGAGTDTQYF. The chain couples TRBV7-9 to TRBJ2-3, with D perhaps matching TRBD1 or TRBD2 (5 bases each). Germline V gene sequence: CDR1 SEHNR, CDR2 FQNEAQ (reference sequence). Trimming took 5 bases from V and 1 from J, leaving 13 bases between them. CDR3 length: 15 residues.

The chain has TRBV18 and TRBJ1-1; 8 nucleotides line up with TRBD1. CDR1 KGHSH and CDR2 LQKENI come from the germline V gene. The CDR3 length is 16 residues. The V gene end was trimmed by 3 bases and the J gene end by 4 bases; junction bases not matched to a gene: 10. CDR3 sequence: CASSPISGGASTEAFF. For the CDR3, the DNA is TGTGCCAGCTCACCGATCTCAGGGGGCGCGAGCACTGAAGCTTTCTTT.

This chain uses TRBV19 with TRBJ2-7, with D perhaps TRBD1 or TRBD2 (5 bases each). V lost 5 bases to trimming and J lost 0 bases, with 8 bases between them. Germline V CDR1 and CDR2: LNHDA, SQIVND (reference sequence). The CDR3 is 13 residues long. The CDR3 DNA reads as TGTGCCAGTAGTCCGGGACCCTCCTACGAGCAGTACTTC. It codes for CASSPGPSYEQYF.

The chain couples TRBV19 to TRBJ1-2; TRBD1 matches at 8 bases. The V gene's germline CDR1 is LNHDA and CDR2 SQIVND (reference sequence). The CDR3 is 13 amino acids. The V segment lost 5 bases and the J segment 6 bases; nucleotides outside the gene matches: 5. This CDR3 reads CASSVDRGHGYTF. Here the CDR3 DNA reads TGTGCCAGTAGTGTTGACAGGGGACATGGCTACACCTTC.

This sequence joins TRBV6-5 and TRBJ2-6, with a weak D call TRBD1 (6 bases). V was clipped by 4 bases and J by 2 bases, with 9 bases between them. From germline, CDR1 is MNHEY and CDR2 SVGAGI. This CDR3 is built from 15 residues. CDR3 protein: CASSLGGPGANVLTF. The CDR3 nucleotides read TGTGCCAGCAGTTTAGGGGGACCTGGGGCCAACGTCCTGACTTTC.

The chain has TRBV2 and TRBJ1-6, with TRBD1 as a possible D gene (6 bases). The CDR3 is made up of 13 amino acids. CDR1 is SNHLY, CDR2 FYNNEI, per germline. V was cut by 5 bases and J by 8 bases, with 10 bases left in between. In nucleotides, the CDR3 is TGTGCCAGCAGTTCAGGGGTTGATTCACCCCTCCACTTT. The encoded protein is CASSSGVDSPLHF.

J is TRBJ1-1 and V is TRBV19, with D unclear. Trimming took 1 base from V and 4 from J, leaving 4 bases between them. The length of the CDR3 is 12 residues. Looked up from germline, CDR1 is LNHDA and CDR2 is SQIVND (reference sequence). CDR3 residues: CASSIGSTEAFF. For the CDR3, the DNA is TGTGCCAGTAGTATAGGGAGCACTGAAGCTTTCTTT.

V usage is TRBV6-5 and J usage is TRBJ1-2, with D possibly TRBD1 on 6 matching bases. V shed 2 bases and J shed 2 bases, with 6 bases lying between them. The V gene's germline CDR1 is MNHEY and CDR2 SVGAGI. The CDR3 sequence is 13 residues long. CDR3 DNA sequence: TGTGCCAGCAGTTACCAGGGGAACTATGGCTACACCTTC. This codes for CASSYQGNYGYTF.

The chain has TRBV19 and TRBJ1-5; 7 bases align to TRBD1. V dropped 5 bases and J dropped 5; count of bases not matched to a gene: 9. This CDR3 comprises 15 residues. Germline-derived CDR1 and CDR2 are LNHDA and SQIVND (reference sequence). The CDR3 bases are TGTGCCAGTAGTTCCACCTCAGGGGGTGATCAGCCCCAGCATTTT. As protein: CASSSTSGGDQPQHF.

The chain joins TRBV7-9 to TRBJ1-1, with D possibly TRBD1 on 5 matching bases. The V gene lost 0 bases and the J gene lost 6 bases, with 5 bases spanning the gap. CDR3 size: 12 residues. Germline lookup yields CDR1 SEHNR and CDR2 FQNEAQ (reference sequence). DNA of the CDR3: TGTGCCAGCAGCTTAGCGGGGCCTGAAGCTTTCTTT. Protein product: CASSLAGPEAFF.

This clone has only a few counts. The J gene is TRBJ2-6, the V gene TRBV19; a weak D match, TRBD2 (6 bases). The CDR3 runs to 15 residues. CDR1 is LNHDA, CDR2 SQIVND, per germline (reference sequence). V was trimmed by 5 bases and J by 2 bases, leaving 10 bases between them. The CDR3 loop reads CASSGRSAGANVLTF. CDR3 DNA sequence: TGTGCCAGTAGTGGGAGGTCTGCTGGGGCCAACGTCCTGACTTTC.

This clone was found a few times. The chain combines TRBV5-6 with TRBJ2-7; possible D gene TRBD2, 6 bases. Germline values: CDR1 SGHDT, CDR2 YYEEEE. V was trimmed by 4 bases and J by 0 bases, leaving 14 bases between them. The CDR3 has 15 amino acids. The chain's CDR3 is CASSGGNGSSYEQYF. CDR3 nucleotide sequence: TGTGCCAGCAGCGGAGGGAATGGTAGCTCCTACGAGCAGTACTTC.

This sequence joins TRBV19 and TRBJ2-5; 11 bases match TRBD2. This CDR3 region has 17 residues. The germline V gene has CDR1 LNHDA and CDR2 SQIVND (reference sequence). The ends lost 1 base at V and 1 base at J; junction bases unmatched: 5. In nucleotides, the CDR3 is TGTGCCAGTAGTATAGCATTAGCGGGGGGGCGCCAAGAGACCCAGTACTTC. This codes for CASSIALAGGRQETQYF.

The rearrangement joins TRBV11-2 to TRBJ2-4, with 9 bases fitting TRBD2. The CDR3 covers 14 residues. The germline V gene has CDR1 SGHAT and CDR2 FQNNGV. V trimming: 5 bases; J trimming: 9 bases; junction bases outside the gene matches: 8. CDR3 DNA: TGTGCCAGCAGCCTAAAGCGGGGGGCCGGCATTCAGTACTTC. Residues: CASSLKRGAGIQYF.

This rearrangement joins TRBV14 to TRBJ1-2; a possible D gene is TRBD1 (5 bases). Per the germline V gene, CDR1 is SGHDN and CDR2 is FVKESK. Trimming removed 3 bases at V and 0 bases at J, with 17 bases between. The CDR3 has 17 amino acids. The chain's CDR3 is CASSHGAGDGANYGYTF. The CDR3 nucleotides read TGTGCCAGCAGCCACGGAGCCGGGGACGGAGCTAACTATGGCTACACCTTC.

V gene TRBV7-2 combines with J gene TRBJ2-7, with D possibly matching TRBD1 (6 bases). Germline V gene lookup returns CDR1 SGHTA and CDR2 FQGNSA. V dropped 6 bases and J dropped 3 bases, with 24 bases sitting between them. The CDR3 consists of 17 residues. The CDR3, as DNA: TGTGCCAGCAGGAGGCAAGGGGGTACCGGGACCCTCTACGAGCAGTACTTC. It is translated as CASRRQGGTGTLYEQYF.

This clone has more than one count but fewer than ten. This chain uses TRBV5-4 with TRBJ1-1; 10 nucleotides match TRBD1. Looked up from germline, CDR1 is SGHNT and CDR2 is YYREEE (reference sequence). Trimming at V came to 3 bases and at J to 5 bases, leaving 4 bases not matched to a gene. This CDR3 is 14 amino acids long. The CDR3 sequence: CASSWDRGGTEAFF. The CDR3 region has the DNA TGTGCCAGCAGCTGGGACAGGGGCGGTACTGAAGCTTTCTTT.

This sequence joins TRBV13 and TRBJ1-4; D not resolved. The V end lost 6 bases, the J end lost 10 bases, and 15 bases lay between the germline ends. CDR1 and CDR2 (germline): PRHDT, FYEKMQ (reference sequence). The CDR3 has 13 residues. CDR3 in amino acids: CASSSSGRGKLFF. The CDR3 DNA is TGTGCCAGCAGTTCGAGCGGCCGAGGAAAACTGTTTTTT.

The chain has TRBV28 and TRBJ2-1; no definite D call. The CDR3 loop spans 13 amino acids. V was clipped by 6 bases and J by 5 bases, with 11 bases between them. Per the germline V gene, CDR1 is MDHEN and CDR2 is SYDVKM. The CDR3 spells CASSRGRNNEQFF. As DNA, the CDR3 is TGTGCCAGCAGCCGAGGACGGAACAATGAGCAGTTCTTC.

This clone came up many times. The V and J genes are TRBV14 and TRBJ1-2; D remains unclear. The CDR3 consists of 13 residues. The V end was cut by 1 base, the J end by 6 bases, with 9 bases between. Germline V gives CDR1 SGHDN, CDR2 FVKESK. CDR3 sequence reads: CASSQGQYHGYTF. The CDR3 nucleotides are TGTGCCAGCAGCCAAGGGCAGTACCATGGCTACACCTTC.

V is TRBV18 and J is TRBJ1-1, with D possibly being TRBD1 (5 bases). There are 14 residues in the CDR3. Germline V gives CDR1 KGHSH, CDR2 LQKENI. Trimming cost V 5 bases and J 6 bases, with 16 bases left between them. The CDR3 here is CASSVTGGAPEAFF. The CDR3 DNA reads TGTGCCAGCTCAGTCACAGGAGGAGCCCCTGAAGCTTTCTTT.

Regarding this clone: Other DNA variants within this sample encode the same CDR3. This chain links TRBV20-1 with TRBJ1-2; no firm D call. V was pared by 2 bases and J by 8 bases, with 9 bases between. The CDR3 consists of 11 residues. Germline V gene data show CDR1 as DFQATT and CDR2 as SNEGSKA (reference sequence). Here the CDR3 reads CSARPPGGYTF. The CDR3 coding sequence is TGCAGTGCTAGACCCCCTGGGGGCTACACCTTC.

This clone was detected many times. The chain joins TRBV11-2 to TRBJ2-3; possibly TRBD2 for D (5 bases). This CDR3 has 11 amino acids. The V gene's germline CDR1 is SGHAT and CDR2 FQNNGV. V lost 5 bases, J lost 8 bases, and 8 bases lay in between. Here the CDR3 DNA reads TGTGCCAGCAGCCGTGCGGGTACGCAGTATTTT. It encodes CASSRAGTQYF.